This T cell receptor (beta chain) was identified in a study of blood T cells in healthy people across ages. Study outcomes and limitations: Naive T cell percentage strongly correlated with TCR beta diversity. Underestimates were what the diversity estimates from one million T cells were considered to be.

A J-beta primer mix and a sample-barcoded 5' primer were used in a second PCR of roughly 7 to 12 cycles. Every cDNA molecule carried a tag from a template-switch adaptor bearing 12 random nucleotides. TCRdb ran MiXCR on the 5' RACE reads and lists one entry per CDR3 protein. The table records 800,000 to 1,000,000 distinct CDR3 sequences, roughly 43% of them present only once. This clonotype occurred a few times. The antigen is undetermined. The V end was cut by 3 bases, the J end by 9 bases, with 12 bases between. The CDR3 sequence is 14 residues long. The specimen sequenced was blood. The sequence came from a man younger than 45 in good health. The rearrangement uses TRBV12-3 or TRBV12-4 and TRBJ1-6; no reliable D call. In nucleotides, the CDR3 is TGTGCCAGCAGTTTCACCGGGATAGGTTCACCCCTCCACTTT. It encodes CASSFTGIGSPLHF.